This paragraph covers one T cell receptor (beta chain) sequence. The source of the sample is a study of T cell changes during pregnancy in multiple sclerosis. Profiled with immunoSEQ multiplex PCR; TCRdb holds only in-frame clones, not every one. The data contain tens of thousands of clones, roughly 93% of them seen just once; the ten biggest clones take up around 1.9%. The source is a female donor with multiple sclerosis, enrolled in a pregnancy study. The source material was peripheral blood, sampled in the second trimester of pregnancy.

CDR3 sequence: CAISGAGDSGNTIYF. CDR3 DNA: TGTGCCATCAGTGGGGCAGGGGACTCTGGAAACACCATATATTTT. The V and J genes are TRBV10-3 and TRBJ1-3; a possible D gene is TRBD1 (6 bases). The CDR3 runs to 15 residues. V dropped 4 bases and J dropped 0 bases, with 10 bases sitting between them. In germline, CDR1 is ENHRY, CDR2 SYGVKD.